These 32 T cell receptor beta chains came from one sample sequenced in a study of cytomegalovirus exposure and HLA in healthy donors. With 60 Vbeta and 13 Jbeta primers, the PCR was carried out. Only in-frame clones appear in the TCRdb table, and some are missing; sequencing was by immunoSEQ multiplex PCR. The data contain fewer than 200,000 clones, 80% to 90% of them singletons. What was sequenced was PBMCs. The source of these receptors is a woman in her twenties or thirties in good health and CMV-seropositive.

Details on this clone: Distinct nucleotide sequences in the sample also encode this CDR3. The rearrangement uses TRBV7-2 and TRBJ2-5; 7 bases align to TRBD1. The V segment lost 4 bases and the J segment 3 bases; nucleotides outside the gene matches: 5. The CDR3 extends over 14 amino acids. The V gene's germline CDR1 is SGHTA and CDR2 FQGNSA. The CDR3 DNA sequence: TGTGCCAGCAGCTCCAACAGGGGCAAAGAGACCCAGTACTTC. Encoded protein: CASSSNRGKETQYF.

V gene TRBV6-4 combines with J gene TRBJ1-5; no clear D gene. Between the trimmed V and J ends, which lost 6 bases and 0 bases, there was a span of 6 bases. Germline CDR1 is MRHNA and CDR2 is SNTAGT. The CDR3 spans 13 residues. CDR3 amino acids: CASRPLSNQPQHF. The CDR3 DNA is TGTGCCAGCAGGCCACTTAGCAATCAGCCCCAGCATTTT.

In its sample, this clone was seen a few times. The CDR3 loop reads CASSLGEYANTGELFF. Written as DNA, the CDR3 is TGTGCCAGCAGCTTAGGGGAGTACGCGAACACCGGGGAGCTGTTTTTT. J is TRBJ2-2 and V is TRBV11-2; possible D gene TRBD2, 5 bases. Trimming shortened V by 1 base and J by 0 bases, and 9 bases separated the two germline ends. The CDR3 is 16 amino acids. CDR1 is SGHAT and CDR2 is FQNNGV in the germline V gene.

The CDR3, as DNA: TGTGCCAGCAGCTCGTCTAACTATGGCTACACCTTC. This translates into CASSSSNYGYTF. The rearrangement uses TRBV7-8 and TRBJ1-2; D ambiguous. The germline gives CDR1 SGHVS, CDR2 FQNEAQ. Trimming took off 4 bases at V and 0 bases at J, with 3 bases between the two ends. The length of the CDR3 is 12 residues.

In regard to this clone: Other DNA sequences in this sample translate to the same CDR3. The chain couples TRBV10-3 to TRBJ1-3, with D possibly TRBD1 on 6 matching bases. Trimming took 8 bases from V and 0 from J, leaving 20 bases between them. Germline values: CDR1 ENHRY, CDR2 SYGVKD. This CDR3 has 17 amino acids. The CDR3 coding sequence is TGTGCCATCGCCCTTAAGGTCCAGGGGCTCTCTGGAAACACCATATATTTT. Residues: CAIALKVQGLSGNTIYF.

J is TRBJ1-5 and V is TRBV7-8, with a weak D call TRBD1 (5 bases). Germline-derived CDR1 and CDR2 are SGHVS and FQNEAQ. V lost 6 bases, J lost 5 bases, and 11 bases lay in between. CDR3 length: 13 residues. The CDR3 spells CASRPGQDQPQHF. CDR3 in DNA: TGTGCCAGCAGACCAGGGCAGGATCAGCCCCAGCATTTT.

The chain links TRBV29-1 to TRBJ2-7, with TRBD2 as a possible D gene (5 bases). This CDR3 contains 12 residues. Trimming removed 6 bases from V and 2 bases from J, with 11 bases in between. In germline, CDR1 is SQVTM, CDR2 ANQGSEA. CDR3 bases: TGCAGCGTACGGGGTCCCACCTACGAGCAGTACTTC. This translates into CSVRGPTYEQYF.

This chain uses TRBV6-1 with TRBJ1-2; 10 nucleotides match TRBD1. This CDR3 has 17 residues. J gave up 4 bases and V 4 bases, and 12 bases lay outside the gene matches. Germline values: CDR1 MNHNS, CDR2 SASEGT. CDR3 DNA sequence: TGTGCCAGCAGTGGCCCGGAGACAGGGGGCGAGGGCTATGGCTACACCTTC. Translated: CASSGPETGGEGYGYTF.

V usage is TRBV5-1 and J usage is TRBJ2-1; D unresolved. Trimming removed 0 bases at V and 6 bases at J, with 10 bases between. This CDR3 has 14 residues. CDR1 SGHRS and CDR2 YFSETQ come from the germline V gene. CDR3 residues: CASSLEQLINEQFF. CDR3 nucleotides: TGCGCCAGCAGCTTGGAACAGCTGATCAATGAGCAGTTCTTC.

The chain links TRBV21-1 to TRBJ1-5. TRBV21-1 constitutes a pseudogene. The CDR3 has 17 amino acids. For the CDR3, the DNA is TGTGCCAGCAGCAAAGGGGCCCGGGGGGTGAGCAATCAGCCCCAGCATTTT. Its protein is CASSKGARGVSNQPQHF.

This clone was observed a single time. The rearrangement uses TRBV12-5 and TRBJ1-5; D is ambiguous. The CDR3 is 13 amino acids. Trimming removed 6 bases at V and 6 bases at J, with 12 bases between. Looked up from germline, CDR1 is LGHNT and CDR2 is FRNRAP. The DNA of the CDR3 is TGTGCTAGTGGAGCGGAGGTGGGTCAGCCCCAGCATTTT. Translating gives CASGAEVGQPQHF.

This chain connects TRBV19 to TRBJ1-5, with TRBD1 matching over 9 bases. V lost 9 bases, J lost 6 bases, and 9 bases stayed unmatched. Germline-derived CDR1 and CDR2 are LNHDA and SQIVND (reference sequence). The CDR3 has 14 amino acids. The CDR3 DNA is TGTGCCAGCGCTGTCACAGGGGGCGGTCAGCCCCAGCATTTT. This gives the protein CASAVTGGGQPQHF.

This clone was seen a few times. The chain couples TRBV29-1 to TRBJ1-1, with D possibly matching TRBD1 (5 bases). Trimming shortened V by 8 bases and J by 0 bases, and 16 bases separated the two germline ends. This CDR3 region has 14 residues. Germline V gene lookup returns CDR1 SQVTM and CDR2 ANQGSEA. CDR3 residues: CSYKPRTLNTEAFF. DNA of the CDR3: TGCAGCTATAAACCCAGGACACTGAACACTGAAGCTTTCTTT.

V usage is TRBV4-2 and J usage is TRBJ1-6; tentatively, D is TRBD1 (5 bases). V gave up 0 bases and J gave up 7 bases, with 16 bases separating them. The CDR3 consists of 17 residues. Germline lookup yields CDR1 LGHNA and CDR2 YNFKEQ. The CDR3: CASSQDGGVWGNSPLHF. CDR3 coding DNA: TGTGCCAGCAGCCAAGATGGGGGGGTATGGGGGAATTCACCCCTCCACTTT.

This clone was detected only once. This sequence joins TRBV28 and TRBJ1-1, with 9 positions matching TRBD1. With 5 bases clipped from V and 4 bases from J, the junction kept 5 bases outside the gene matches. Germline V lookup: CDR1 MDHEN, CDR2 SYDVKM. The CDR3 is 14 amino acids. The CDR3: CASSVGQGSTEAFF. The CDR3 DNA sequence: TGTGCCAGCAGTGTGGGACAGGGAAGCACTGAAGCTTTCTTT.

J is TRBJ2-5 and V is TRBV7-8; D call uncertain. Germline CDR1 is SGHVS and CDR2 is FQNEAQ. The CDR3 length is 13 residues. V dropped 5 bases and J dropped 1 base, with 8 bases sitting between them. CDR3 sequence reads: CASSPRSQETQYF. In nucleotides, the CDR3 is TGTGCCAGCAGCCCTAGGAGCCAAGAGACCCAGTACTTC.

This clone was observed a few times. CDR3 DNA sequence: TGCGCCAGCAGCTTGGCCGCCAGAAACTATGGCTACACCTTC. Amino acids: CASSLAARNYGYTF. The rearrangement joins TRBV5-1 to TRBJ1-2; D not certain. The CDR3 is 14 amino acids. Trimming took off 0 bases at V and 2 bases at J, with 8 bases between the two ends. CDR1 SGHRS and CDR2 YFSETQ come from the germline V gene.

The chain combines TRBV27 with TRBJ2-1; a possible D gene is TRBD1 (6 bases). V was clipped by 3 bases and J by 4 bases, with 22 bases between them. The CDR3 length is 18 residues. Germline CDR1 and CDR2: MNHEY and SMNVEV (reference sequence). The CDR3 sequence: CASSLLQNPKGDYNEQFF. CDR3 DNA: TGTGCCAGCAGTTTGTTACAGAATCCCAAGGGGGATTACAATGAGCAGTTCTTC.

The rearrangement uses TRBV5-1 and TRBJ1-2; TRBD1 aligns across 10 bases. The CDR3 spans 14 residues. Germline V gene lookup returns CDR1 SGHRS and CDR2 YFSETQ. V trimming: 6 bases; J trimming: 7 bases; junction bases outside the gene matches: 9. CDR3 protein: CASNPSGTGVGYTF. In nucleotides, the CDR3 is TGCGCCAGCAACCCCTCCGGGACAGGGGTTGGCTACACCTTC.

The chain employs TRBV5-1 and TRBJ1-1; D call uncertain. CDR3 size: 14 residues. V shed 5 bases and J shed 1 base, with 12 bases lying between them. Germline V gives CDR1 SGHRS, CDR2 YFSETQ. In nucleotides, the CDR3 is TGCGCCAGCAGAAGCTCCGCCGCGAACACTGAAGCTTTCTTT. Protein sequence: CASRSSAANTEAFF.

The gene calls are TRBV28 and TRBJ2-1; 8 bases agree with TRBD1. Per the germline V gene, CDR1 is MDHEN and CDR2 is SYDVKM. The V and J ends lost 6 bases and 9 bases, in that order; junction bases with no gene match: 4. The CDR3 is made up of 12 amino acids. The CDR3 protein is CASSSGGGEQFF. As DNA, the CDR3 is TGTGCCAGCAGCTCAGGGGGCGGTGAGCAGTTCTTC.

This clone occurred once. The chain recombines TRBV6-6 with TRBJ1-6, with 11 bases identical to TRBD1. J was trimmed by 8 bases and V by 0 bases; bases with no gene match: 3. Germline V gives CDR1 MNHNY, CDR2 SVGAGI (reference sequence). The CDR3 consists of 16 residues. The CDR3 sequence: CASSYSGQGVDSPLHF. CDR3 DNA: TGTGCCAGCAGTTACTCGGGACAGGGGGTTGATTCACCCCTCCACTTT.

The J gene is TRBJ2-7, the V gene TRBV5-6; possible D gene TRBD2, 6 bases. V was clipped by 9 bases and J by 1 base, with 14 bases between them. Germline CDR1 SGHDT, CDR2 YYEEEE. The CDR3 loop spans 13 amino acids. This chain's CDR3 is CATSGVASYEQYF. In DNA form, the CDR3 reads TGTGCCACCTCGGGGGTCGCATCCTACGAGCAGTACTTC. Variable domain in full (rest from reference TRBV5-6 and TRBJ2-7): DAGVTQSPTHLIKTRGQQVTLRCSPKSGHDTVSWYQQALGQGPQFIFQYYEEEERQRGNFPDRFSGHQFPNYSSELNVNALLLGDSALYLCATSGVASYEQYFGPGTRLTVT.

This sequence joins TRBV14 and TRBJ2-1; maybe TRBD2 (6 bases). The CDR3 totals 13 residues. V shed 8 bases and J shed 4 bases, with 12 bases lying between them. Looked up from germline, CDR1 is SGHDN and CDR2 is FVKESK. In nucleotides, the CDR3 is TGTGCCAGCGGCGGGGCGATATACAATGAGCAGTTCTTC. Translation: CASGGAIYNEQFF.

This clone was detected only a few times. The rearrangement joins TRBV2 to TRBJ1-2; 7 bases map to TRBD1. In germline, CDR1 is SNHLY, CDR2 FYNNEI. The CDR3 contains 16 residues. J was trimmed by 5 bases and V by 6 bases; bases with no gene match: 15. In DNA form, the CDR3 reads TGTGCCAGCAGCCCCCAGGCAGGACAGGACTTGTATGGCTACACCTTC. Amino acid sequence: CASSPQAGQDLYGYTF.

This chain links TRBV29-1 with TRBJ1-2; perhaps TRBD1 as D (5 bases). Germline V lookup: CDR1 SQVTM, CDR2 ANQGSEA. The CDR3 length is 12 residues. The ends were cut back, 4 bases at V and 4 bases at J, with 10 bases in the middle. CDR3 residues: CSVAAGPYGYTF. The CDR3 coding sequence is TGCAGCGTTGCGGCAGGGCCCTATGGCTACACCTTC.

CDR3 sequence: CASSRPLAGGPGDTQYF. The CDR3 DNA reads as TGTGCCAGCAGCCGACCCCTAGCGGGGGGGCCCGGAGATACGCAGTATTTT. The chain couples TRBV28 to TRBJ2-3, with 12 positions matching TRBD2. The germline V gene encodes CDR1 MDHEN and CDR2 SYDVKM. The CDR3 is made up of 17 amino acids. Losses at the gene ends were 6 bases for V and 5 bases for J; bases not matched to a gene: 12.

This clone was recorded once. The rearrangement links TRBV28 to TRBJ1-5; TRBD1 is a possible D gene (6 bases). This CDR3 comprises 14 residues. Germline assignment: CDR1 MDHEN and CDR2 SYDVKM. Trimming stripped 5 bases from V and 3 bases from J, with 11 bases between. The CDR3 nucleotides read TGTGCCAGCAGTCCTGGACAGCCCAATCAGCCCCAGCATTTT. Its translation is CASSPGQPNQPQHF.

This clone turned up a few times. The chain joins TRBV15 to TRBJ2-7, with 10 bases matching TRBD1. Germline V gives CDR1 LNHNV, CDR2 YYDKDF (reference sequence). This CDR3 spans 14 amino acids. Trimming at V came to 6 bases and at J to 2 bases, leaving 4 bases not matched to a gene. The DNA for the CDR3 is TGTGCCACCAGAGAAGGGACAGGGGCCTACGAGCAGTACTTC. Residues: CATREGTGAYEQYF.

The CDR3 DNA reads TGTGCCAGCAGCCCTCGGTCCTCCAGGGTTCGAGATGAGCAGTTCTTC. This gives the protein CASSPRSSRVRDEQFF. The chain is built from TRBV11-3 and TRBJ2-1, with D possibly being TRBD1 (5 bases). The V gene's germline CDR1 is SGHNT and CDR2 YENEEA. V was trimmed by 5 bases and J by 8 bases, leaving 22 bases between them. The CDR3 is made up of 16 amino acids.

A few counts support this clone. The chain carries TRBV6-1 and TRBJ2-7, with D perhaps matching TRBD2 (5 bases). Germline V gives CDR1 MNHNS, CDR2 SASEGT. There are 15 residues in the CDR3. The V end lost 0 bases, the J end lost 2 bases, and 11 bases lay between the germline ends. The CDR3, as DNA: TGTGCCAGCAGTGAAGCCGAGGGAACGGCCTACGAGCAGTACTTC. Protein sequence: CASSEAEGTAYEQYF.

This chain connects TRBV11-2 to TRBJ2-3; perhaps TRBD1 as D (5 bases). CDR3 length: 16 amino acids. Germline V CDR1 and CDR2: SGHAT, FQNNGV. The ends were cut back, 2 bases at V and 4 bases at J, with 16 bases in the middle. The CDR3 nucleotides read TGTGCCAGCAGCTTATTCAGGCAAGGGGCCTCAGATACGCAGTATTTT. It encodes CASSLFRQGASDTQYF.